One and the same sample provided the 19 T cell receptor beta chains below, sequenced in a study of T cell responses to AZD1222 COVID-19 vaccine (dated by TCRdb to the early 2020s). The sample's time point label, in plain terms: about 28 days (+/-7) after the second vaccine dose. Libraries were built with the immunoSEQ multiplex PCR assay. TCRdb retrieved this table from immuneACCESS and kept in-frame rearrangements only. Not all clones are present; in checked studies, unresolved V genes account for under half, and no reason is known for the remainder. The sample table records over 150,000 clones; 85% to 95% of these occur just once. Jointly, the top ten make up more than 0.8% of the sample. The sequencing used peripheral blood, collected 28 days after the second AZD1222 dose. The source of these receptors is an adult who received the AZD1222 COVID-19 vaccine.

This chain uses TRBV5-1 with TRBJ2-1; TRBD2 matches 9 bases. Losses at the gene ends were 2 bases for V and 7 bases for J; bases not matched to a gene: 4. There are 14 residues in the CDR3. The germline V gene encodes CDR1 SGHRS and CDR2 YFSETQ. DNA of the CDR3: TGCGCCAGCAGCTTCGGCGGGGGGGCGAATGAGCAGTTCTTC. Its translation: CASSFGGGANEQFF.

The chain recombines TRBV7-3 with TRBJ1-1; D gene unclear. V was trimmed by 5 bases and J by 4 bases, leaving 14 bases between them. CDR1 and CDR2 (germline): SGHTA, FQGTGA. This CDR3 is 14 amino acids long. The CDR3 region is CASSLNPRVTEAFF. The DNA of the CDR3 is TGTGCCAGCAGCCTAAACCCCCGGGTCACTGAAGCTTTCTTT.

V is TRBV14 and J is TRBJ2-7; no firm D call. CDR1 SGHDN and CDR2 FVKESK come from the germline V gene. With 9 bases removed from V and 6 bases from J, the gap between germline ends came to 9 bases. CDR3 length: 10 amino acids. CDR3 DNA sequence: TGTGCCAGGTACTCGCTCGAGCAGTACTTC. This gives the protein CARYSLEQYF.

The V gene is TRBV7-8, the J gene TRBJ1-1; 8 bases are a match to TRBD1. Germline values: CDR1 SGHVS, CDR2 FQNEAQ. The CDR3 has 14 amino acids. V trimming: 4 bases; J trimming: 5 bases; junction bases outside the gene matches: 6. CDR3 nucleotides: TGTGCCAGCAGCTCCAACAGGGGGTGGACTGAAGCTTTCTTT. Protein sequence: CASSSNRGWTEAFF.

The CDR3 loop reads CASSPTWAGAYYNEQFF. The CDR3 nucleotides read TGTGCCAGCTCACCGACTTGGGCGGGGGCTTACTACAATGAGCAGTTCTTC. This chain joins TRBV18 and TRBJ2-1; a possible D gene is TRBD2 (7 bases). V was pared by 3 bases and J by 3 bases, with 18 bases between. Per germline, CDR1 KGHSH and CDR2 LQKENI. The CDR3 loop spans 17 amino acids.

This clone has only one observation. The chain links TRBV30 to TRBJ2-2, with D unclear. This CDR3 region has 12 residues. In germline, CDR1 is GTSNPN, CDR2 SVGIG (reference sequence). V gave up 0 bases and J gave up 4 bases, with 3 bases separating them. The CDR3: CAWSVLTGELFF. The CDR3, as DNA: TGTGCCTGGAGTGTACTCACCGGGGAGCTGTTTTTT.

The chain uses TRBV24-1 and TRBJ2-3, with D hard to call. The V gene's germline CDR1 is KGHDR and CDR2 SFDVKD. CDR3 size: 16 residues. Trimming shortened V by 2 bases and J by 0 bases, and 11 bases separated the two germline ends. CDR3 residues: CATSDSVSASTDTQYF. CDR3 coding DNA: TGTGCCACCAGTGATTCTGTATCGGCTAGCACAGATACGCAGTATTTT.

V usage is TRBV12-3 or TRBV12-4 and J usage is TRBJ2-1; D gene uncertain. The CDR3 length is 11 residues. With 5 bases removed from V and 7 bases from J, the gap between germline ends came to 6 bases. CDR3 in DNA: TGTGCCAGCAGTCCGGCTAATGAGCAGTTCTTC. It yields the protein CASSPANEQFF.

The rearrangement links TRBV7-2 to TRBJ1-4; no clear D gene. Germline lookup yields CDR1 SGHTA and CDR2 FQGNSA. The CDR3 covers 15 residues. Trimming took off 2 bases at V and 8 bases at J, with 15 bases between the two ends. The DNA of the CDR3 is TGTGCCAGCAGCTTACGCTTCGGGTGGAGAGAAAAACTGTTTTTT. This encodes CASSLRFGWREKLFF. The full variable domain, rest sourced from reference TRBV7-2 and TRBJ1-4, is GAGVSQSPSNKVTEKGKDVELRCDPISGHTALYWYRQSLGQGLEFLIYFQGNSAPDKSGLPSDRFSAERTGGSVSTLTIQRTQQEDSAVYLCASSLRFGWREKLFFGSGTQLSVL.

V and J are TRBV7-2 and TRBJ1-1, with TRBD1 matching 7 bases. The CDR3 runs to 12 residues. The germline CDR1 and CDR2 sequences are SGHTA and FQGNSA. V lost 3 bases and J lost 6; bases outside the gene matches: 1. CDR3 sequence: CASSLTGSEAFF. The DNA of the CDR3 is TGTGCCAGCAGCTTGACAGGGTCTGAAGCTTTCTTT.

The chain carries TRBV5-6 and TRBJ1-2, with 8 bases fitting TRBD1. This CDR3 is built from 14 residues. Germline lookup yields CDR1 SGHDT and CDR2 YYEEEE. V lost 6 bases, J lost 2 bases, and 6 bases stayed unmatched. The CDR3 loop reads CASTQGAANYGYTF. CDR3 nucleotide sequence: TGTGCCAGCACCCAGGGGGCCGCAAACTATGGCTACACCTTC.

The rearrangement uses TRBV19 and TRBJ1-1, with unresolved D. Germline loops: CDR1 LNHDA, CDR2 SQIVND (reference sequence). The germline V and J ends were trimmed by 7 bases and 2 bases, with 14 bases remaining between them. This CDR3 is built from 14 residues. CDR3 sequence (DNA): TGTGCCAGTACCCTCTCCGGAATCAACACTGAAGCTTTCTTT. Its translation: CASTLSGINTEAFF.

This clone has just one count. The chain uses TRBV19 and TRBJ1-1; D gene unclear. Germline V gives CDR1 LNHDA, CDR2 SQIVND (reference sequence). Deletions cut 3 bases from V and 7 bases from J, with 15 bases between. The CDR3 consists of 14 residues. CDR3 region: CASSILWTGNEAFF. DNA for the CDR3: TGTGCCAGTAGTATCCTCTGGACGGGCAATGAAGCTTTCTTT. Full variable domain (rest looked up from reference TRBV19 and TRBJ1-1): DGGITQSPKYLFRKEGQNVTLSCEQNLNHDAMYWYRQDPGQGLRLIYYSQIVNDFQKGDIAEGYSVSREKKESFPLTVTSAQKNPTAFYLCASSILWTGNEAFFGQGTRLTVV.

This chain uses TRBV6-5 with TRBJ1-1; D gene unclear. The CDR3 totals 14 residues. Germline assignment: CDR1 MNHEY and CDR2 SVGAGI. Trimming took 7 bases from V and 1 from J, leaving 13 bases between them. The DNA of the CDR3 is TGTGCCAGCATTAAATACGTGAGGAACACTGAAGCTTTCTTT. It specifies CASIKYVRNTEAFF.

This clone was detected once. The chain is built from TRBV7-3 and TRBJ2-3; 9 nucleotides align to TRBD2. Germline V gene data show CDR1 as SGHTA and CDR2 as FQGTGA. Trimming at V came to 5 bases and at J to 1 base, leaving 4 bases not matched to a gene. The CDR3 consists of 15 residues. The CDR3 nucleotides read TGTGCCAGCAGCCCTAGCGGGGCCCGCACAGATACGCAGTATTTT. Protein sequence: CASSPSGARTDTQYF.

V gene TRBV2 combines with J gene TRBJ2-3, with D perhaps matching TRBD2 (6 bases). This CDR3 comprises 14 residues. V was shortened by 5 bases and J by 5 bases, with 14 bases between the two germline ends. Per the germline V gene, CDR1 is SNHLY and CDR2 is FYNNEI. The CDR3 DNA sequence: TGTGCCAGCAGTCGGACGGAGGGGCAAGATACGCAGTATTTT. Its translation: CASSRTEGQDTQYF.

The rearrangement uses TRBV5-1 and TRBJ2-3; unclear D gene. The CDR3 has 15 residues. V was trimmed by 0 bases and J by 1 base, leaving 9 bases between them. From germline, CDR1 is SGHRS and CDR2 YFSETQ. The CDR3 here is CASSLGAGRTDTQYF. In DNA, the CDR3 is TGCGCCAGCAGCTTGGGAGCAGGCCGCACAGATACGCAGTATTTT.

This rearrangement joins TRBV7-2 to TRBJ2-7, with D perhaps given as TRBD1 or TRBD2 (5 bases each). This CDR3 is built from 15 residues. Trimming removed 4 bases from V and 2 bases from J, with 15 bases in between. The germline gives CDR1 SGHTA, CDR2 FQGNSA. The CDR3 loop reads CASSSRGAPTYEQYF. The CDR3 DNA is TGTGCCAGCAGCTCCCGAGGGGCGCCAACCTACGAGCAGTACTTC.

In this sample, this clone turned up once. The chain is built from TRBV6-1 and TRBJ1-2; 7 positions agree with TRBD1. This CDR3 is 13 amino acids long. Germline V CDR1 and CDR2: MNHNS, SASEGT. With V trimmed by 2 bases and J by 8 bases, 5 bases remained unmatched. For the CDR3, the DNA is TGTGCCAGCAGTGAACAGGGGGTATCAGGCTACACCTTC. Its protein is CASSEQGVSGYTF.